This passage covers 24 T cell receptor beta chains from one sample sequenced in a study of regulatory T cells in long-lasting Graves disease. The time point was: persistent/refractory GD, antithyroid drugs over 5 years with positive TRAb. There was RNA extracted from PBMCs, and the TCR library was made from it. In building TCR beta libraries, iRepertoire HTBI primers were used together with Arm-PCR of CDR3 regions. MiXCR, run by TCRdb on the multiplex PCR reads, gives a single entry per CDR3 protein. The sample consists of 400,000 to 450,000 distinct CDR3 sequences, roughly a quarter of them appearing once. The sequencing here drew on peripheral blood mononuclear cells (PBMCs), taken when the disease was refractory, from a patient treated with antithyroid drugs. All receptors derive from a female donor with Graves disease.

This clonotype was found a few times. The chain couples TRBV7-9 to TRBJ2-7, with 9 bases aligning to TRBD1. V lost 1 base and J lost 4; bases outside the gene matches: 5. Germline CDR1 is SEHNR and CDR2 is FQNEAQ (reference sequence). This CDR3 is built from 15 residues. This CDR3 reads CASSLVGTGKYEQYF. CDR3 DNA: TGTGCCAGCAGCTTAGTCGGGACAGGGAAGTACGAGCAGTACTTC.

The gene calls are TRBV18 and TRBJ2-5, with 9 bases aligning to TRBD2. This CDR3 is 16 amino acids long. V lost 3 bases to trimming and J lost 4 bases; unmatched junction nucleotides: 9. Germline V gene lookup returns CDR1 KGHSH and CDR2 LQKENI. The CDR3: CASSPFSSGKGETQYF. Here the CDR3 DNA reads TGTGCCAGCTCACCTTTTTCTAGCGGGAAAGGAGAGACCCAGTACTTC.

This clonotype was found a few times. One junction end does not reproduce the germline sequence, and a read error may be involved. The chain combines TRBV3-1 with TRBJ2-5, with D possibly matching TRBD1 (6 bases). The CDR3 runs to 15 residues. CDR1 is LGHDT and CDR2 is YNNKEL in the germline V gene (reference sequence). CDR3 in amino acids: CASSPATGNQETQYF. For the CDR3, the DNA is TGTGCCAGCAGTCCGGCGACAGGCAACCAGGAGACCCAGTACTTC.

This clonotype was observed at least ten times. The chain links TRBV18 to TRBJ1-1; a weak D match, TRBD1 (6 bases). Germline loops: CDR1 KGHSH, CDR2 LQKENI. Trimming stripped 3 bases from V and 2 bases from J, with 13 bases between. This CDR3 has 15 amino acids. CDR3 bases: TGTGCCAGCTCACCCGGGACAAGTAGAAACACTGAAGCTTTCTTT. Its translation is CASSPGTSRNTEAFF.

The chain uses TRBV7-9 and TRBJ1-2; D is unclear. V lost 4 bases and J 4 bases, leaving 16 bases between the germline ends. Germline assignment: CDR1 SEHNR and CDR2 FQNEAQ (reference sequence). This CDR3 contains 15 residues. In DNA, the CDR3 is TGTGCCAGCAGCTCCTCAGCTATAGCGGGCTATGGCTACACCTTC. Amino acids: CASSSSAIAGYGYTF.

Only a few counts were recorded for this clonotype. CDR3 region: CSVARGKVQETQYF. CDR3 DNA sequence: TGCAGCGTGGCAAGGGGGAAGGTCCAAGAGACCCAGTACTTC. The gene calls are TRBV29-1 and TRBJ2-5; perhaps TRBD1 as D (6 bases). The CDR3 loop spans 14 amino acids. The germline V gene encodes CDR1 SQVTM and CDR2 ANQGSEA. V dropped 6 bases and J dropped 1 base, with 15 bases sitting between them.

This clonotype has only a few counts. V is TRBV20-1 and J is TRBJ2-7; no firm D call. V lost 1 base, J lost 6 bases, and 19 bases lay in between. The CDR3 contains 15 residues. Germline V CDR1 and CDR2: DFQATT, SNEGSKA (reference sequence). CDR3 region: CSARVGRRSNGEQYF. The CDR3 region has the DNA TGCAGTGCTAGAGTTGGCAGGAGAAGTAACGGCGAGCAGTACTTC.

The table lists this clonotype with a few counts. The V and J genes are TRBV7-4 and TRBJ1-6; D unclear. CDR1 SGHVT and CDR2 SQSDAQ come from the germline V gene. This CDR3 region has 15 residues. Trimming left V 5 bases short and J 4 bases short, with 12 bases between. The CDR3 is CASSPAEVYNSPLHF. CDR3 nucleotides: TGTGCCAGCAGCCCAGCCGAAGTATATAATTCACCCCTCCACTTT.

Turning to this clonotype: A much larger clonotype is one base distant, so this may be a read error. This chain joins TRBV6-2 or TRBV6-3 and TRBJ2-7; 9 nucleotides agree with TRBD1. Per germline, CDR1 MNHEY and CDR2 SVGEGT. The junction had 10 bases not matched to a gene; V was cut back by 7 bases and J by 9 bases. The CDR3 is 13 amino acids. The CDR3 loop reads CASMRDRVHGQYF. The CDR3 nucleotides read TGTGCCAGCATGAGGGACAGGGTCCACGGGCAGTACTTC.

This clonotype was found many times. The chain couples TRBV6-1 to TRBJ2-6; D unclear. Per germline, CDR1 MNHNS and CDR2 SASEGT. Trimming left V 8 bases short and J 0 bases short, with 5 bases between. The length of the CDR3 is 13 residues. This CDR3 is CASASSGANVLTF. CDR3 DNA sequence: TGTGCCAGCGCATCCTCTGGGGCCAACGTCCTGACTTTC.

The sample holds many counts of this clonotype. The rearrangement joins TRBV2 to TRBJ2-7; 9 bases map to TRBD1. Germline V gene data show CDR1 as SNHLY and CDR2 as FYNNEI. This CDR3 has 13 residues. The V gene end was trimmed by 7 bases and the J gene end by 2 bases; junction bases not matched to a gene: 3. The CDR3 protein is CASNTGGPYEQYF. CDR3 coding DNA: TGTGCCAGCAATACAGGGGGCCCCTACGAGCAGTACTTC.

This chain uses TRBV29-1 with TRBJ2-5; TRBD2 agrees at 12 bases. The V and J ends lost 3 bases and 2 bases, in that order; junction bases with no gene match: 1. This CDR3 has 14 amino acids. Germline V lookup: CDR1 SQVTM, CDR2 ANQGSEA. For the CDR3, the DNA is TGCAGCGTTGAGCTAGCGGGAGGGCAAGAGACCCAGTACTTC. Translation gives CSVELAGGQETQYF.

V usage is TRBV18 and J usage is TRBJ2-7; D gene unclear. The CDR3 extends over 14 amino acids. Trimming took 5 bases from V and 3 from J, leaving 14 bases between them. The germline V gene has CDR1 KGHSH and CDR2 LQKENI. In DNA, the CDR3 is TGTGCCAGCTCATCGGCAAGTACAGTCTACGAGCAGTACTTC. It is translated as CASSSASTVYEQYF.

The sample holds many counts of this clonotype. V gene TRBV11-3 combines with J gene TRBJ1-2; 9 bases line up with TRBD1. The CDR3 is made up of 20 amino acids. V trimming: 1 base; J trimming: 3 bases; junction bases outside the gene matches: 18. Germline V gives CDR1 SGHNT, CDR2 YENEEA. The CDR3 DNA follows: TGTGCCAGCAGCTTAGCGCCCTGCCGGGACAGGGCCAGCAGGGACTATGGCTACACCTTC. Protein: CASSLAPCRDRASRDYGYTF.

The sample holds a few counts of this clonotype. This may be a read error, as it is one base from a much larger clone. The V and J genes are TRBV28 and TRBJ1-3; 8 bases align to TRBD1. Looked up from germline, CDR1 is MDHEN and CDR2 is SYDVKM. V shed 4 bases, J shed 7 bases, and the junction held 6 bases outside the gene matches. This CDR3 region has 14 residues. In DNA form, the CDR3 reads TGTGCCAGCAGTTCCGGACAGGGCTCTAACACCATATATTTT. Residues: CASSSGQGSNTIYF.

V usage is TRBV7-9 and J usage is TRBJ2-7; TRBD2 matches 8 bases. The CDR3 totals 15 residues. CDR1 SEHNR and CDR2 FQNEAQ come from the germline V gene (reference sequence). After removal of 2 bases from V and 3 bases from J, the junction contained 6 bases not matched to a gene. Here the CDR3 DNA reads TGTGCCAGCAGCTTACGGGACGGGAGGGGCTACGAGCAGTACTTC. Residues: CASSLRDGRGYEQYF.

The CDR3 nucleotides read TGTGCCAGCACCCCAGGGGGTGGCTTATCGTCGTACATTCAGTACTTC. Protein: CASTPGGGLSSYIQYF. The V call is TRBV12-3 or TRBV12-4, the J call TRBJ2-4; 7 bases agree with TRBD1. The CDR3 spans 16 residues. Losses at the gene ends were 7 bases for V and 8 bases for J; bases not matched to a gene: 17.

This clonotype was counted many times. V usage is TRBV2 and J usage is TRBJ1-1; D is unclear. V dropped 7 bases and J dropped 0 bases, with 9 bases sitting between them. This CDR3 is 13 amino acids long. The germline V gene has CDR1 SNHLY and CDR2 FYNNEI. CDR3 DNA sequence: TGTGCCAGCACTTCCCCGTTGAACACTGAAGCTTTCTTT. This codes for CASTSPLNTEAFF.

This clonotype was detected only once. V is TRBV3-1 and J is TRBJ1-1; TRBD1 might be the D (6 bases). The germline V and J ends were trimmed by 1 base and 3 bases, with 18 bases remaining between them. Germline assignment: CDR1 LGHDT and CDR2 YNNKEL (reference sequence). This CDR3 is 17 amino acids long. DNA for the CDR3: TGTGCCAGCAGCCAAGTATTCAGGGGCCCAAAGGACACTGAAGCTTTCTTT. Translation: CASSQVFRGPKDTEAFF.

This rearrangement joins TRBV3-1 to TRBJ1-5; no definite D call. This CDR3 has 15 residues. V lost 0 bases and J 4 bases, leaving 10 bases between the germline ends. Germline CDR1 LGHDT, CDR2 YNNKEL (reference sequence). The CDR3 nucleotides are TGTGCCAGCAGCCAAGATTTTAGAGGGAATCAGCCCCAGCATTTT. Translation gives CASSQDFRGNQPQHF.

The chain couples TRBV29-1 to TRBJ2-5; 10 nucleotides align to TRBD1. Unmatched junction bases numbered 7, after V lost 4 bases and J lost 5 bases. The V gene's germline CDR1 is SQVTM and CDR2 ANQGSEA. The CDR3 is made up of 14 amino acids. CDR3: CSVGQGALGETQYF. The CDR3 coding sequence is TGCAGCGTTGGACAGGGGGCGCTAGGGGAGACCCAGTACTTC. The whole variable domain, filled in from reference TRBV29-1 and TRBJ2-5, reads SAVISQKPSRDICQRGTSLTIQCQVDSQVTMMFWYRQQPGQSLTLIATANQGSEATYESGFVIDKFPISRPNLTFSTLTVSNMSPEDSSIYLCSVGQGALGETQYFGPGTRLLVL.

This clonotype was detected a few times. The chain joins TRBV5-5 to TRBJ1-1; D uncertain. V was trimmed by 1 base and J by 0 bases, leaving 10 bases between them. The CDR3 is made up of 15 amino acids. Per the germline V gene, CDR1 is SGHKS and CDR2 is YYEKEE (reference sequence). In nucleotides, the CDR3 is TGTGCCAGCAGCTTGATTCTCGAAATGAACACTGAAGCTTTCTTT. Translation: CASSLILEMNTEAFF. Full variable domain (outside the CDR3, taken from reference TRBV5-5 and TRBJ1-1): DAGVTQSPTHLIKTRGQQVTLRCSPISGHKSVSWYQQVLGQGPQFIFQYYEKEERGRGNFPDRFSARQFPNYSSELNVNALLLGDSALYLCASSLILEMNTEAFFGQGTRLTVV.

The CDR3 region is CSVGFGLNTGELFF. In nucleotides, the CDR3 is TGCAGCGTTGGGTTTGGTCTTAACACCGGGGAGCTGTTTTTT. This chain joins TRBV29-1 and TRBJ2-2; no clear D. This CDR3 spans 14 amino acids. The germline gives CDR1 SQVTM, CDR2 ANQGSEA. V gave up 4 bases and J gave up 2 bases, with 11 bases separating them.

In its sample, this clonotype was seen many times. The V gene is TRBV27, the J gene TRBJ2-5, with D possibly TRBD2 on 7 matching bases. The CDR3 extends over 16 amino acids. Trimming stripped 2 bases from V and 2 bases from J, with 15 bases between. Per the germline V gene, CDR1 is MNHEY and CDR2 is SMNVEV (reference sequence). For the CDR3, the DNA is TGTGCCAGCAGTTTACGTCGGGGGGCGCTTCAAGAGACCCAGTACTTC. It is translated as CASSLRRGALQETQYF.